These 7 T cell receptor beta chains were all obtained from the same sample, sequenced in a study of OX40 agonist ivuxolimab in advanced cancers. Assay used: immunoSEQ multiplex PCR; TCRdb lists only in-frame clones, some missing. The sample includes about 77,000 clones, around four fifths of them seen just once. The specimen comprised CD4+ or CD8+ T cells sorted from blood, sampled in a trial of the OX40 agonist ivuxolimab. These TCRs come from an adult with an advanced solid tumor such as melanoma, head and neck, liver or kidney cancer.

V usage is TRBV10-3 and J usage is TRBJ2-1, with D possibly TRBD2 on 5 matching bases. CDR1 ENHRY and CDR2 SYGVKD come from the germline V gene. V gave up 4 bases and J gave up 5 bases, with 9 bases separating them. This CDR3 spans 13 amino acids. CDR3 sequence (DNA): TGTGCCATCAGTGTACTAGGGAACAATGAGCAGTTCTTC. It translates to CAISVLGNNEQFF.

V usage is TRBV15 and J usage is TRBJ1-2, with a tentative D call TRBD1 (5 bases). The V end was cut by 5 bases, the J end by 5 bases, with 9 bases between. Per germline, CDR1 LNHNV and CDR2 YYDKDF (reference sequence). The CDR3 has 12 amino acids. The CDR3 protein is CATSPGGYGYTF. As DNA, the CDR3 is TGTGCCACCAGCCCGGGGGGGTATGGCTACACCTTC.

This clone was seen a single time. The chain is built from TRBV27 and TRBJ2-5; 8 nucleotides agree with TRBD1. The CDR3 consists of 16 residues. Germline V CDR1 and CDR2: MNHEY, SMNVEV (reference sequence). Trimming at V came to 7 bases and at J to 2 bases, leaving 12 bases not matched to a gene. CDR3 sequence: CASTPQGDRRQETQYF. The DNA of the CDR3 is TGTGCCAGCACCCCACAGGGGGACAGGCGACAAGAGACCCAGTACTTC.

V gene TRBV27 combines with J gene TRBJ1-1; D gene uncertain. The V end lost 5 bases, the J end lost 1 base, and 11 bases lay between the germline ends. Germline CDR1 is MNHEY and CDR2 is SMNVEV (reference sequence). The CDR3 has 14 residues. This CDR3 is CASSPGFWNTEAFF. CDR3 nucleotide sequence: TGTGCCAGCAGTCCCGGTTTCTGGAACACTGAAGCTTTCTTT.

This clone is a singleton in its sample. The V and J genes are TRBV7-2 and TRBJ2-7; D is ambiguous. V was clipped by 5 bases and J by 2 bases, with 13 bases between them. CDR1 is SGHTA and CDR2 is FQGNSA in the germline V gene. CDR3 length equals 14 residues. CDR3 region: CASSPVPEAYEQYF. The CDR3 DNA is TGTGCCAGCAGCCCTGTACCAGAAGCCTACGAGCAGTACTTC. The complete variable domain, with remaining parts taken from reference TRBV7-2 and TRBJ2-7, reads GAGVSQSPSNKVTEKGKDVELRCDPISGHTALYWYRQSLGQGLEFLIYFQGNSAPDKSGLPSDRFSAERTGGSVSTLTIQRTQQEDSAVYLCASSPVPEAYEQYFGPGTRLTVT.

The CDR3 coding sequence is TGTGCCAGCAGCTCCCCCCGCGGGACAGGTTATAGCAATCAGCCCCAGCATTTT. It yields the protein CASSSPRGTGYSNQPQHF. The chain carries TRBV7-2 and TRBJ1-5, with TRBD1 identical over 8 bases. Germline V CDR1 and CDR2: SGHTA, FQGNSA. The ends lost 4 bases at V and 0 bases at J; junction bases unmatched: 11. The CDR3 extends over 18 amino acids.

The J gene is TRBJ1-5, the V gene TRBV28, with TRBD1 identical over 8 bases. Germline values: CDR1 MDHEN, CDR2 SYDVKM. The CDR3 has 14 residues. Trimming took 8 bases from V and 4 from J; bases not matched to a gene: 7. The CDR3 DNA reads as TGTGCCAGCCTCCCCGGGGACAGGAATCAGCCCCAGCATTTT. The encoded protein is CASLPGDRNQPQHF. Filled out from reference TRBV28 and TRBJ1-5, the complete variable domain reads DVKVTQSSRYLVKRTGEKVFLECVQDMDHENMFWYRQDPGLGLRLIYFSYDVKMKEKGDIPEGYSVSREKKERFSLILESASTNQTSMYLCASLPGDRNQPQHFGDGTRLSIL.